Below are 27 T cell receptor beta chains sequenced from a single sample in a study of OX40 agonist ivuxolimab in advanced cancers. The library was generated by the immunoSEQ multiplex PCR assay. TCRdb holds this immuneACCESS table with in-frame rearrangements only. Some clones are missing; in checked studies, unresolved V genes explain under half, and the rest has no known cause. In all, the sample holds 70,000 to 95,000 clones, and approximately 91% of those were seen once. The biggest ten clones account for about 0.7% of the sample. This specimen was CD4+ or CD8+ T cells sorted from blood, taken in a trial of the OX40 agonist ivuxolimab. The receptors derive from an adult with an advanced solid tumor such as melanoma, head and neck, liver or kidney cancer.

The count of this clone is one. The J gene is TRBJ1-2, the V gene TRBV19; D remains ambiguous. The CDR3 contains 16 residues. From germline, CDR1 is LNHDA and CDR2 SQIVND (reference sequence). V lost 3 bases and J lost 0, with 14 bases in between. The CDR3 DNA reads TGTGCCAGTAGTATTATCGCGGGGAGTTCTAACTATGGCTACACCTTC. Amino acids: CASSIIAGSSNYGYTF.

CDR3 protein: CAWSVKGGGVGAYEQYF. CDR3 in DNA: TGTGCCTGGAGTGTAAAAGGGGGTGGCGTGGGCGCCTACGAGCAGTACTTC. V and J are TRBV30 and TRBJ2-7, with D tentatively TRBD1 (6 bases). Trimming took off 0 bases at V and 2 bases at J, with 20 bases between the two ends. The CDR3 runs 17 residues. The germline V gene has CDR1 GTSNPN and CDR2 SVGIG (reference sequence). Full variable domain (rest looked up from reference TRBV30 and TRBJ2-7): SQTIHQWPATLVQPVGSPLSLECTVEGTSNPNLYWYRQAAGRGLQLLFYSVGIGQISSEVPQNLSASRPQDRQFILSSKKLLLSDSGFYLCAWSVKGGGVGAYEQYFGPGTRLTVT.

The V gene is TRBV5-1, the J gene TRBJ2-3; 14 bases fit TRBD2. The CDR3 contains 17 residues. CDR1 and CDR2 (germline): SGHRS, YFSETQ. With 4 bases clipped from V and 3 bases from J, the junction kept 7 bases outside the gene matches. DNA of the CDR3: TGCGCCAGCAGCACGGGACTAGCGGGAGTGAGGACAGATACGCAGTATTTT. Translating it yields CASSTGLAGVRTDTQYF.

The rearrangement links TRBV29-1 to TRBJ2-1; possible D gene TRBD2, 7 bases. Germline values: CDR1 SQVTM, CDR2 ANQGSEA. V was cut by 7 bases and J by 7 bases, with 17 bases left in between. The CDR3 spans 13 residues. The CDR3 bases are TGCAGCGCTAATGGGAGGGGGGGTAATGAGCAGTTCTTC. It encodes CSANGRGGNEQFF.

The rearrangement uses TRBV27 and TRBJ2-6; the D is unclear. There are 17 residues in the CDR3. V was shortened by 5 bases and J by 2 bases, with 16 bases between the two germline ends. Per germline, CDR1 MNHEY and CDR2 SMNVEV (reference sequence). CDR3 sequence: CASSLDRILAGANVLTF. CDR3 nucleotides: TGTGCCAGCAGTCTCGACCGTATCTTAGCTGGGGCCAACGTCCTGACTTTC. Combining the CDR3 with reference TRBV27 and TRBJ2-6 gives the whole variable domain EAQVTQNPRYLITVTGKKLTVTCSQNMNHEYMSWYRQDPGLGLRQIYYSMNVEVTDKGDVPEGYKVSRKEKRNFPLILESPSPNQTSLYFCASSLDRILAGANVLTFGAGSRLTVL.

The J gene is TRBJ2-2, the V gene TRBV7-3; D uncertain. The germline gives CDR1 SGHTA, CDR2 FQGTGA. V lost 5 bases and J 2 bases, leaving 3 bases between the germline ends. This CDR3 contains 12 residues. For the CDR3, the DNA is TGTGCCAGCAGCACCAACACCGGGGAGCTGTTTTTT. Amino acid sequence: CASSTNTGELFF.

V usage is TRBV5-1 and J usage is TRBJ2-7; 9 bases line up with TRBD1. V lost 6 bases and J lost 6; bases outside the gene matches: 7. This CDR3 contains 13 residues. Germline CDR1 and CDR2: SGHRS and YFSETQ. The CDR3 spells CASIGQGRSEQYF. CDR3 nucleotides: TGCGCCAGCATTGGACAGGGGAGGTCCGAGCAGTACTTC.

V and J are TRBV4-1 and TRBJ1-2; D is undetermined. CDR1 is MGHRA and CDR2 is YSYEKL in the germline V gene. The length of the CDR3 is 15 residues. V shed 0 bases and J shed 7 bases, with 15 bases lying between them. The CDR3 protein is CASSQDYLSYSGYTF. The CDR3 coding sequence is TGCGCCAGCAGCCAAGATTACCTGTCCTATTCTGGCTACACCTTC.

The rearrangement joins TRBV27 to TRBJ2-2; no firm D call. The CDR3 has 15 amino acids. CDR1 and CDR2 from the germline V gene are MNHEY and SMNVEV (reference sequence). V was shortened by 1 base and J by 4 bases, with 10 bases between the two germline ends. CDR3 bases: TGTGCCAGCAGTTTATACGGCCAGATCACCGGGGAGCTGTTTTTT. As protein: CASSLYGQITGELFF.

This chain uses TRBV28 with TRBJ1-5, with D hard to call. Trimming pared 5 bases from V and 3 bases from J, leaving 2 bases between. The CDR3 runs to 11 residues. Germline-derived CDR1 and CDR2 are MDHEN and SYDVKM. CDR3 sequence: CASSPNQPQHF. The CDR3 DNA is TGTGCCAGCAGTCCCAATCAGCCCCAGCATTTT.

Turning to this clone: The sample carries other DNA sequences with the same CDR3. The chain employs TRBV5-1 and TRBJ2-5, with D perhaps assigned TRBD1 or TRBD2 (6 bases each). The CDR3 totals 13 residues. Deletions cut 2 bases from V and 4 bases from J, with 9 bases between. From germline, CDR1 is SGHRS and CDR2 YFSETQ. CDR3 in amino acids: CASSLEGGETQYF. The CDR3 coding sequence is TGCGCCAGCAGCTTAGAGGGGGGAGAGACCCAGTACTTC.

The chain has TRBV10-3 and TRBJ2-2; 10 nucleotides agree with TRBD2. This CDR3 is 15 amino acids long. CDR1 is ENHRY and CDR2 is SYGVKD in the germline V gene. After removal of 3 bases from V and 4 bases from J, the junction contained 2 bases not matched to a gene. The CDR3 nucleotides read TGTGCCATCAGTGATAGCGGGAGGCCCACCGGGGAGCTGTTTTTT. Protein sequence: CAISDSGRPTGELFF.

This clone was counted only a few times. This rearrangement joins TRBV6-6 to TRBJ2-5; the D is unclear. There are 11 residues in the CDR3. Germline V gives CDR1 MNHNY, CDR2 SVGAGI (reference sequence). Trimming stripped 6 bases from V and 3 bases from J, with 5 bases between. CDR3 residues: CASSPKETQYF. The CDR3 coding sequence is TGTGCCAGCAGCCCAAAAGAGACCCAGTACTTC.

This clone came up once. J is TRBJ2-5 and V is TRBV29-1, with TRBD2 matching 7 bases. The CDR3 loop spans 12 amino acids. CDR1 is SQVTM, CDR2 ANQGSEA, per germline. The V gene end was trimmed by 7 bases and the J gene end by 3 bases; junction bases not matched to a gene: 5. CDR3 sequence (DNA): TGCAGCGCCCGGGGGGAGAAAGAGACCCAGTACTTC. It codes for CSARGEKETQYF.

The rearrangement links TRBV28 to TRBJ1-1; no clear D gene. The CDR3 is 12 residues long. Trimming took 5 bases from V and 7 from J, leaving 11 bases between them. From germline, CDR1 is MDHEN and CDR2 SYDVKM. CDR3 DNA: TGTGCCAGCAGTGCACCAAGCAGTGAAGCTTTCTTT. Its translation is CASSAPSSEAFF.

V is TRBV9 and J is TRBJ2-1, with D perhaps TRBD1 (6 bases). Germline assignment: CDR1 SGDLS and CDR2 YYNGEE. CDR3 size: 14 residues. V shed 0 bases and J shed 5 bases, with 9 bases lying between them. CDR3: CASSVGTVNNEQFF. The CDR3 nucleotides read TGTGCCAGCAGCGTAGGGACAGTCAACAATGAGCAGTTCTTC.

The V call is TRBV6-6, the J call TRBJ1-3; no reliable D call. The CDR3 runs to 14 residues. V was clipped by 0 bases and J by 2 bases, with 5 bases between them. The germline V gene encodes CDR1 MNHNY and CDR2 SVGAGI (reference sequence). CDR3 nucleotide sequence: TGTGCCAGCAGTTACTCTGGACCTGGAAACACCATATATTTT. Residues: CASSYSGPGNTIYF.

The chain uses TRBV7-2 and TRBJ1-1; D is unclear. Deletions cut 1 base from V and 0 bases from J, with 9 bases between. This CDR3 is 15 amino acids long. Germline CDR1 is SGHTA and CDR2 is FQGNSA. CDR3 in DNA: TGTGCCAGCAGCTTAGGCGGTCGGATGAACACTGAAGCTTTCTTT. Residues: CASSLGGRMNTEAFF.

The chain uses TRBV19 and TRBJ2-1, with D possibly TRBD1 on 5 matching bases. Trimming stripped 6 bases from V and 6 bases from J, with 21 bases between. Germline V gene lookup returns CDR1 LNHDA and CDR2 SQIVND (reference sequence). This CDR3 comprises 16 residues. CDR3 sequence (DNA): TGTGCCAGTAGCGACTCGTCGCAGGGCCGTGGCAATGAGCAGTTCTTC. Translation: CASSDSSQGRGNEQFF.

The rearrangement uses TRBV4-3 and TRBJ1-5; D call uncertain. The V and J ends lost 0 bases and 7 bases respectively, with 10 bases between them. CDR1 and CDR2 from the germline V gene are LGHNA and YSLEER. The CDR3 length is 14 residues. The DNA for the CDR3 is TGCGCCAGCAGCCAAGAAAGGGTGGGGCAGCCCCAGCATTTT. This translates into CASSQERVGQPQHF.

The J gene is TRBJ2-2, the V gene TRBV4-3; D is ambiguous. Germline CDR1 is LGHNA and CDR2 is YSLEER. The CDR3 is 15 residues long. V was shortened by 0 bases and J by 5 bases, with 10 bases between the two germline ends. The CDR3 bases are TGCGCCAGCAGCCAAGAGGGATGGAAAACCGGGGAGCTGTTTTTT. It translates to CASSQEGWKTGELFF.

The CDR3 loop reads CASSEVGTGYSPLHF. CDR3 bases: TGTGCCAGCAGTGAAGTCGGGACAGGATATTCACCCCTCCACTTT. The rearrangement joins TRBV6-1 to TRBJ1-6, with TRBD1 identical over 8 bases. The J segment lost 8 bases and the V segment lost 1 base, leaving 4 bases of the junction unmatched. There are 15 residues in the CDR3. In germline, CDR1 is MNHNS, CDR2 SASEGT.

The chain uses TRBV7-8 and TRBJ1-5, with unresolved D. This CDR3 has 15 amino acids. Germline lookup yields CDR1 SGHVS and CDR2 FQNEAQ. V was cut by 5 bases and J by 7 bases, with 18 bases left in between. The chain's CDR3 is CASSLDGTRYQPQHF. As DNA, the CDR3 is TGTGCCAGCAGCCTAGACGGCACGAGGTACCAGCCCCAGCATTTT. The entire variable domain, with the rest obtained from reference TRBV7-8 and TRBJ1-5, is as follows: GAGVSQSPRYKVAKRGQDVALRCDPISGHVSLFWYQQALGQGPEFLTYFQNEAQLDKSGLPSDRFFAERPEGSVSTLKIQRTQQEDSAVYLCASSLDGTRYQPQHFGDGTRLSIL.

The rearrangement links TRBV4-3 to TRBJ1-2; tentative D call: TRBD1 (6 bases). This CDR3 comprises 16 residues. The ends were cut back, 1 base at V and 6 bases at J, with 18 bases in the middle. CDR1 and CDR2 from the germline V gene are LGHNA and YSLEER. The CDR3 DNA follows: TGCGCCAGCAGCCAAGTGGGAGCCCCGAGGGGGGATGGCTACACCTTC. Translated: CASSQVGAPRGDGYTF.

The V call is TRBV19, the J call TRBJ2-7, with D perhaps assigned TRBD1 or TRBD2 (5 bases each). Trimming left V 3 bases short and J 2 bases short, with 17 bases between. CDR1 is LNHDA, CDR2 SQIVND, per germline (reference sequence). CDR3 length: 16 amino acids. The CDR3 here is CASSIYPGTAPYEQYF. CDR3 DNA sequence: TGTGCCAGTAGTATTTACCCCGGGACGGCTCCCTACGAGCAGTACTTC.

The genes are TRBV28 and TRBJ1-6; no clear D. CDR3 length equals 12 residues. CDR1 MDHEN and CDR2 SYDVKM come from the germline V gene. The V end lost 5 bases, the J end lost 4 bases, and 3 bases lay between the germline ends. This chain's CDR3 is CASSQYNSPLHF. DNA for the CDR3: TGTGCCAGCAGTCAGTATAATTCACCCCTCCACTTT.

V is TRBV5-6 and J is TRBJ2-1; TRBD1 or TRBD2 may be the D gene (5 bases each). Germline V CDR1 and CDR2: SGHDT, YYEEEE. Deletions cut 0 bases from V and 4 bases from J, with 14 bases between. The CDR3 sequence is 16 residues long. CDR3 in amino acids: CASSLVGTTIYNEQFF. The CDR3 nucleotides are TGTGCCAGCAGCTTGGTAGGGACGACAATTTACAATGAGCAGTTCTTC.